Sequencing of this T cell receptor (delta chain) was carried out in a study of gamma-delta T cells after stem cell transplantation. After removal of 4 bases from V and 1 base from J, the junction contained 7 bases not matched to a gene. The CDR3 has 15 amino acids. CDR1 is GEAIGNYY and CDR2 is EKD in the germline V gene. TCRdb applied CATT to the RT-PCR reads for clone calling. The sample includes 1,300 to 1,500 delta-chain clones, over 10% of them seen just once. The source of this sequence is a human donor. It is not recorded whose cells these are; they may come from a transplant donor. The sample taken for sequencing was gamma-delta T cells. This sequence joins TRDV2 and TRDJ1, with TRDD3 matching 8 bases. CDR3 nucleotides: TGTGCCTGTGATGGACTGGGGGTGGGCACCGATAAACTCATCTTT. Its protein product is CACDGLGVGTDKLIF.